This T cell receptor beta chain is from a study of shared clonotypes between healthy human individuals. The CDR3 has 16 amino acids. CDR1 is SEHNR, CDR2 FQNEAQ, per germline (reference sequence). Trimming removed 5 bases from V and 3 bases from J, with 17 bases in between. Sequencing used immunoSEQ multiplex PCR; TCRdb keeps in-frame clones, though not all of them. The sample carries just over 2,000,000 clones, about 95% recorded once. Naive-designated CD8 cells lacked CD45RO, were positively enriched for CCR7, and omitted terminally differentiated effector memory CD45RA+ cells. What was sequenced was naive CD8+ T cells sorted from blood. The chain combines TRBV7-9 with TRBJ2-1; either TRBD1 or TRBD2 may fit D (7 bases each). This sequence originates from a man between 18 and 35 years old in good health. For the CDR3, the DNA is TGTGCCAGCAGCCCACAGGGGAGGGAGGGCTACAATGAGCAGTTCTTC. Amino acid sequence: CASSPQGREGYNEQFF.